The T cell receptor (beta chain) under discussion was sequenced for a study of T cell repertoires in cytomegalovirus infection. Points from the study as a whole: CMV-specific HLA-C-restricted TCR beta clonotypes dominated the ex vivo response. Pooled public TCR beta family frequency picked out CMV carriers with the relevant HLA.

Between the trimmed V and J ends, which lost 10 bases and 5 bases, there was a span of 17 bases. From germline, CDR1 is MNHEY and CDR2 SMNVEV (reference sequence). The CDR3 is made up of 13 amino acids. TCRdb reprocessed the reads with MiXCR, giving one entry per CDR3 protein. The profile shows 150,000 to 200,000 distinct CDR3 sequences, roughly 14% of them singletons. This clonotype occurred many times. Its antigen remains unidentified. This chain joins TRBV27 and TRBJ1-2, with D unclear. The receptor comes from a human donor in good health (CMV status not recorded). Some clones in this sample may be carry-over from other donors' samples. Sequencing was done on a sample of PBMCs. The CDR3 DNA follows: TGTGCCACTAATGATTTGGGAGGATATGGCTACACCTTC. Translated: CATNDLGGYGYTF.